These 11 T cell receptor beta chains originate from one sample sequenced in a study of blood T cell repertoires in COVID-19. The repertoire was sequenced with immunoSEQ multiplex PCR; TCRdb's copy has only in-frame clones and lacks some. The sample lists roughly 100,000 clones, over 60% occurring once. The specimen was peripheral blood. These receptors were obtained from a man in his 70s with acute or convalescent COVID-19.

This chain uses TRBV12-3 or TRBV12-4 with TRBJ2-7; D gene ambiguous. V was clipped by 8 bases and J by 6 bases, with 5 bases between them. The CDR3 covers 9 residues. CDR3 sequence reads: CASEREQYF. As DNA, the CDR3 is TGTGCCAGCGAGCGCGAGCAGTACTTC.

This chain uses TRBV7-3 with TRBJ1-1, with D tentatively TRBD1 (6 bases). V dropped 3 bases and J dropped 1 base, with 6 bases sitting between them. CDR1 is SGHTA, CDR2 FQGTGA, per germline. CDR3 size: 13 residues. The CDR3 nucleotides are TGTGCCAGCAGCTTGACAGGGAACACTGAAGCTTTCTTT. This gives the protein CASSLTGNTEAFF.

In this sample, this clone turned up once. The V and J genes are TRBV12-3 or TRBV12-4 and TRBJ1-1; D is unresolved. V dropped 6 bases and J dropped 8 bases, with 16 bases sitting between them. CDR3 size: 13 residues. Here the CDR3 DNA reads TGTGCCAGCAGCCGATCGCCTAGACTAGAAGCTTTCTTT. This translates into CASSRSPRLEAFF.

The V call is TRBV30, the J call TRBJ2-3; D uncertain. The CDR3 is 15 amino acids. The germline V and J ends were trimmed by 2 bases and 0 bases, with 12 bases remaining between them. Germline assignment: CDR1 GTSNPN and CDR2 SVGIG (reference sequence). The CDR3, as DNA: TGTGCCTGGAGTCCTTCGGCGACTAGCACAGATACGCAGTATTTT. Its translation: CAWSPSATSTDTQYF.

This clone turned up a few times. The rearrangement uses TRBV9 and TRBJ2-7, with D perhaps TRBD2 (5 bases). Deletions cut 0 bases from V and 1 base from J, with 11 bases between. CDR3 length: 15 residues. Germline lookup yields CDR1 SGDLS and CDR2 YYNGEE. Here the CDR3 DNA reads TGTGCCAGCAGCGTAGGAAACGGGGTTTCCTACGAGCAGTACTTC. It codes for CASSVGNGVSYEQYF. Combining the CDR3 with reference TRBV9 and TRBJ2-7 gives the whole variable domain DSGVTQTPKHLITATGQRVTLRCSPRSGDLSVYWYQQSLDQGLQFLIQYYNGEERAKGNILERFSAQQFPDLHSELNLSSLELGDSALYFCASSVGNGVSYEQYFGPGTRLTVT.

The chain recombines TRBV7-8 with TRBJ1-4; D unclear. Trimming took 3 bases from V and 0 from J, leaving 8 bases between them. This CDR3 has 15 amino acids. CDR1 is SGHVS, CDR2 FQNEAQ, per germline. CDR3 DNA sequence: TGTGCCAGCAGCTTCCGGAGATCAACTAATGAAAAACTGTTTTTT. Amino acids: CASSFRRSTNEKLFF.

The chain joins TRBV9 to TRBJ1-2, with a possible D match to TRBD1 (6 bases). The V end lost 8 bases, the J end lost 10 bases, and 15 bases lay between the germline ends. Germline V gene sequence: CDR1 SGDLS, CDR2 YYNGEE. The CDR3 covers 11 residues. The CDR3, as DNA: TGTGCCAGTTCCGTGGGGGCAGACTACACCTTC. It is translated as CASSVGADYTF.

This clone was seen a handful of times. The V gene is TRBV6-5, the J gene TRBJ1-6, with D tentatively TRBD1 (5 bases). Germline V gene sequence: CDR1 MNHEY, CDR2 SVGAGI. This CDR3 spans 12 amino acids. V shed 6 bases and J shed 14 bases, with 14 bases lying between them. The CDR3 here is CASRAGPQALHF. CDR3 sequence (DNA): TGTGCCAGCAGGGCGGGGCCCCAGGCCCTCCACTTT.

This rearrangement joins TRBV4-1 to TRBJ2-1; tentative D call: TRBD2 (5 bases). Between the trimmed V and J ends, which lost 0 bases and 1 base, there was a span of 19 bases. Looked up from germline, CDR1 is MGHRA and CDR2 is YSYEKL. The CDR3 is 19 amino acids. The CDR3 bases are TGCGCCAGCAGCCAAGATCTCAAGGAGGCCGCTTCGTCCTACAATGAGCAGTTCTTC. Its translation is CASSQDLKEAASSYNEQFF.

This clone was seen only once. The chain combines TRBV2 with TRBJ2-1, with 7 positions matching TRBD1. Trimming at V came to 8 bases and at J to 13 bases, leaving 5 bases not matched to a gene. The CDR3 extends over 10 amino acids. The germline V gene encodes CDR1 SNHLY and CDR2 FYNNEI. For the CDR3, the DNA is TGTGCCAGCGGGGGACAGTCTCAGTTCTTC. Its translation: CASGGQSQFF.

The chain carries TRBV7-9 and TRBJ2-1; 9 nucleotides line up with TRBD1. Germline V gene data show CDR1 as SEHNR and CDR2 as FQNEAQ (reference sequence). The CDR3 covers 17 residues. Germline trimming cut 5 bases from V and 3 bases from J; bases unmatched to any gene: 11. CDR3 bases: TGTGCCAGCAGCAACTTTCCGCCGGGACAGGGCTACAATGAGCAGTTCTTC. Protein: CASSNFPPGQGYNEQFF.